The sequence of this T cell receptor beta chain was determined in a study of T cell repertoires in cytomegalovirus infection. Background on the study: Newly reported HLA-C-restricted and thoroughly characterized HLA-B-restricted CMV epitopes were employed. Both a matching HLA type and CMV infection were indicated by public TCR beta signatures.

Concerning this clonotype: The target antigen is unknown.

Per germline, CDR1 SGHDT and CDR2 YYEEEE. The germline V and J ends were trimmed by 3 bases and 4 bases, with 15 bases remaining between them. The CDR3 contains 15 residues. Study-level findings and limits: Cumulative frequency (of public TCR beta family members) identified carriers of CMV plus the relevant HLA. Across the ex vivo response, the dominant clonotypes were HLA-C-restricted CMV-specific TCR beta clonotypes.

MiXCR was run by TCRdb on the reads, yielding one entry per CDR3 protein. Here the sample spans approximately 390,000 distinct CDR3 sequences, nearly 35% being singletons. This material consisted of cultured PBMCs, taken from culture after CMV antigen stimulation. This receptor was taken from a human donor in good health (CMV status not recorded). Some clones in this sample may be carry-over from other donors' samples. V and J are TRBV5-6 and TRBJ2-3; perhaps TRBD1 as D (6 bases). The CDR3 coding sequence is TGTGCCAGCAGCTGGGGGCCTACTGGAGCAGATACGCAGTATTTT. Encoded protein: CASSWGPTGADTQYF.